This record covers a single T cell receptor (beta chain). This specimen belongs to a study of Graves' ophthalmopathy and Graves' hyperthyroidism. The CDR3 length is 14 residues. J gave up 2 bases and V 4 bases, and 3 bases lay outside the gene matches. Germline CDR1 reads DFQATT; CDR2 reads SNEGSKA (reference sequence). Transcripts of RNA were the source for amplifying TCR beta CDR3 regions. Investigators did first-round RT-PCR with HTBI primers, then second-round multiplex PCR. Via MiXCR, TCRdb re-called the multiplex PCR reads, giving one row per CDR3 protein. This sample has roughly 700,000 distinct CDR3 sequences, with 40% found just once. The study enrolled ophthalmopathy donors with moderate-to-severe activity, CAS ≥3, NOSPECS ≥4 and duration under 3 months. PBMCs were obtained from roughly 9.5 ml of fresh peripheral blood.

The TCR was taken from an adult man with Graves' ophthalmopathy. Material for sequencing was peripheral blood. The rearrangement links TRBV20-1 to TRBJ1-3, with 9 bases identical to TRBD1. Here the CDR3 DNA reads TGCAGTGCTACCCGACAGGGGGCTGGAAACACCATATATTTT. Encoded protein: CSATRQGAGNTIYF.